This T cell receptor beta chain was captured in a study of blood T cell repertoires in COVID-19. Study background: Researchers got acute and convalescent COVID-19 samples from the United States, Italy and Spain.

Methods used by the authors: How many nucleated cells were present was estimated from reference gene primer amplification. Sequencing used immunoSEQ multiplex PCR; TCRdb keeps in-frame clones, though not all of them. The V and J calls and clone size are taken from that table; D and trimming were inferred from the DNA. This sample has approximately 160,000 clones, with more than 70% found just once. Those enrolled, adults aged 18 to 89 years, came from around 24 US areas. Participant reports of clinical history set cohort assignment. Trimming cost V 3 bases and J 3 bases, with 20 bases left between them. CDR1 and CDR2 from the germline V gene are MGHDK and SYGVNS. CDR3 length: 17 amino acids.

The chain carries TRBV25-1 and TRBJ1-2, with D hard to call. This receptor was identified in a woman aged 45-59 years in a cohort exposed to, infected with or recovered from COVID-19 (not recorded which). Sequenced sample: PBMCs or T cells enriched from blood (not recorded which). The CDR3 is CASSEAAGYGAYYGYTF. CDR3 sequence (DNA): TGTGCCAGCAGTGAGGCCGCAGGTTACGGTGCTTACTATGGCTACACCTTC.